These 29 T cell receptor beta chains came from one sample sequenced in a study of shared clonotypes between healthy human individuals (dated by TCRdb to between 2020 and 2021). The library was made by the immunoSEQ multiplex PCR assay. TCRdb stores this immuneACCESS table with in-frame sequences only. Part of the clones is absent; in the studies checked, under half of the shortfall reflects unresolved V genes, and no reason is known for the rest. For this sample the table gives about 1.1 million clones, of which 60% to 85% were detected only once. The ten largest make up roughly 0.82% of the sample. Sequencing was carried out using memory CD4+ T cells from PBMCs. Interpreted using the paper, the cell subset or site label stands for: CD45RA-negative fraction. The receptors were sampled from a young man in good health. Some clones in this sample may be carry-over from other donors' samples.

The chain links TRBV6-6 to TRBJ2-7, with 7 positions matching TRBD1. Germline-derived CDR1 and CDR2 are MNHNY and SVGAGI (reference sequence). V trimming: 0 bases; J trimming: 2 bases; junction bases outside the gene matches: 1. The CDR3 runs 14 residues. DNA of the CDR3: TGTGCCAGCAGTTACTCACAGGGGCCCTACGAGCAGTACTTC. This translates into CASSYSQGPYEQYF.

This rearrangement joins TRBV11-3 to TRBJ2-7, with D hard to call. The CDR3 is 13 amino acids. Trimming cost V 5 bases and J 4 bases, with 12 bases left between them. Germline V CDR1 and CDR2: SGHNT, YENEEA. CDR3 amino acids: CASSARPAYEQYF. CDR3 sequence (DNA): TGTGCCAGCAGCGCCCGGCCAGCATACGAGCAGTACTTC.

The sample holds one count of this clone. This chain links TRBV7-3 with TRBJ2-7; possibly TRBD1 for D (6 bases). Germline-derived CDR1 and CDR2 are SGHTA and FQGTGA. This CDR3 is built from 16 residues. Trimming stripped 0 bases from V and 3 bases from J, with 15 bases between. CDR3 sequence (DNA): TGTGCCAGCAGCTTAACTTCAACAGGGCTCCTCTACGAGCAGTACTTC. The encoded protein is CASSLTSTGLLYEQYF. Based on the CDR3 plus reference TRBV7-3 and TRBJ2-7, the full variable domain is GAGVSQTPSNKVTEKGKYVELRCDPISGHTALYWYRQSLGQGPEFLIYFQGTGAADDSGLPNDRFFAVRPEGSVSTLKIQRTERGDSAVYLCASSLTSTGLLYEQYFGPGTRLTVT.

This chain connects TRBV12-5 to TRBJ2-7; perhaps TRBD1 as D (6 bases). V lost 0 bases and J 4 bases, leaving 7 bases between the germline ends. The germline CDR1 and CDR2 sequences are LGHNT and FRNRAP. The CDR3 is 13 amino acids. Here the CDR3 DNA reads TGTGCTAGTGGTTTGGTAGGGGGATACGAGCAGTACTTC. Its protein product is CASGLVGGYEQYF.

The chain couples TRBV7-2 to TRBJ2-1; D perhaps matches TRBD2 (6 bases). Germline CDR1 SGHTA, CDR2 FQGNSA. The CDR3 covers 13 residues. V lost 8 bases to trimming and J lost 5 bases, with 13 bases between them. The CDR3 DNA is TGTGCCAGCGCACGAGGCGGGAACAATGAGCAGTTCTTC. Amino acid sequence: CASARGGNNEQFF.

The chain joins TRBV6-1 to TRBJ2-3, with 10 bases that match TRBD2. V dropped 2 bases and J dropped 4; count of bases not matched to a gene: 6. Germline loops: CDR1 MNHNS, CDR2 SASEGT. The CDR3 contains 16 residues. CDR3 nucleotide sequence: TGTGCCAGCAGTGAACTAGCGGGAGTCGTTTCAGATACGCAGTATTTT. It yields the protein CASSELAGVVSDTQYF.

The count of this clone is one. The chain couples TRBV7-2 to TRBJ2-1; 9 nucleotides match TRBD2. The CDR3 has 16 residues. Per the germline V gene, CDR1 is SGHTA and CDR2 is FQGNSA. V shed 5 bases, J shed 9 bases, and the junction held 14 bases outside the gene matches. The CDR3 loop reads CASSQQRTSAGGEQFF. In DNA, the CDR3 is TGTGCCAGCAGCCAACAAAGGACTAGCGCAGGGGGTGAGCAGTTCTTC.

The chain has TRBV30 and TRBJ2-3, with 9 bases fitting TRBD2. This CDR3 comprises 13 residues. Germline CDR1 GTSNPN, CDR2 SVGIG (reference sequence). With V trimmed by 8 bases and J by 7 bases, 10 bases remained unmatched. In nucleotides, the CDR3 is TGTGCCCGGGACAGCGGGAGGCCTAATACGCAGTATTTT. It codes for CARDSGRPNTQYF.

The V and J genes are TRBV9 and TRBJ2-3; D uncertain. Trimming removed 0 bases from V and 3 bases from J, with 8 bases in between. The germline V gene encodes CDR1 SGDLS and CDR2 YYNGEE. CDR3 length: 14 amino acids. CDR3 sequence: CASSVGLLTDTQYF. The CDR3 DNA follows: TGTGCCAGCAGCGTAGGTCTGTTAACAGATACGCAGTATTTT.

The table lists this clone with a count of one. In DNA form, the CDR3 reads TGTGCCAGCAGCTTATTCCAGGGCGAGCAGTACTTC. Its translation is CASSLFQGEQYF. The rearrangement joins TRBV7-2 to TRBJ2-7; D is perhaps TRBD1 (5 bases). V lost 2 bases to trimming and J lost 6 bases, with 8 bases between them. The CDR3 consists of 12 residues. The germline gives CDR1 SGHTA, CDR2 FQGNSA.

There are a few counts of this clone. The rearrangement links TRBV10-3 to TRBJ2-3; TRBD1 is a possible D gene (7 bases). The V end was cut by 3 bases, the J end by 0 bases, with 13 bases between. CDR3 length: 16 residues. Germline assignment: CDR1 ENHRY and CDR2 SYGVKD. This CDR3 reads CAISDPGDRSTDTQYF. CDR3 sequence (DNA): TGTGCCATCAGTGACCCGGGGGACAGAAGCACAGATACGCAGTATTTT.

V and J are TRBV9 and TRBJ2-5; 7 bases are a match to TRBD1. Trimming took 1 base from V and 4 from J; bases not matched to a gene: 13. The CDR3 totals 17 residues. The germline V gene has CDR1 SGDLS and CDR2 YYNGEE. CDR3 in amino acids: CASSVFPGTASRETQYF. Here the CDR3 DNA reads TGTGCCAGCAGCGTATTCCCAGGGACAGCGAGTAGAGAGACCCAGTACTTC.

This clone has just a few counts. The chain has TRBV9 and TRBJ2-5; 7 bases map to TRBD1. Unmatched junction bases numbered 7, after V lost 0 bases and J lost 5 bases. The CDR3 covers 15 residues. From germline, CDR1 is SGDLS and CDR2 YYNGEE. This CDR3 reads CASSVAVARGETQYF. The CDR3 DNA follows: TGTGCCAGCAGCGTAGCGGTGGCCAGGGGGGAGACCCAGTACTTC.

The V and J genes are TRBV9 and TRBJ2-7; D uncertain. The germline gives CDR1 SGDLS, CDR2 YYNGEE. This CDR3 contains 13 residues. Trimming pared 3 bases from V and 7 bases from J, leaving 14 bases between. Here the CDR3 DNA reads TGTGCCAGCAGCGGGACCCCCATGGGTGAGCAGTACTTC. It codes for CASSGTPMGEQYF.

V and J are TRBV6-6 and TRBJ1-2; D not resolved. Germline V gives CDR1 MNHNY, CDR2 SVGAGI (reference sequence). The germline V and J ends were trimmed by 4 bases and 3 bases, with 15 bases remaining between them. The CDR3 is 15 amino acids. CDR3 nucleotides: TGTGCCAGCAGTTTACCGAGGAGGGCGGACTATGGCTACACCTTC. Its translation is CASSLPRRADYGYTF.

The chain uses TRBV18 and TRBJ1-3; the D gene is possibly TRBD1 (6 bases). The ends were cut back, 5 bases at V and 0 bases at J, with 20 bases in the middle. Germline values: CDR1 KGHSH, CDR2 LQKENI. The CDR3 is made up of 18 amino acids. The CDR3 nucleotides are TGTGCCAGCTCATCAACATTACAGGGAACCCTCTCTGGAAACACCATATATTTT. It translates to CASSSTLQGTLSGNTIYF.

The rearrangement links TRBV4-3 to TRBJ2-3; 8 bases match TRBD1. This CDR3 spans 16 amino acids. CDR1 is LGHNA and CDR2 is YSLEER in the germline V gene. The junction had 10 bases not matched to a gene; V was cut back by 2 bases and J by 6 bases. CDR3 sequence: CASSQTTGVAPDTQYF. The CDR3 DNA is TGCGCCAGCAGCCAAACGACAGGGGTGGCACCTGATACGCAGTATTTT.

The V call is TRBV28, the J call TRBJ1-5; D unresolved. Trimming took off 5 bases at V and 1 base at J, with 15 bases between the two ends. This CDR3 is built from 16 residues. Germline V gives CDR1 MDHEN, CDR2 SYDVKM. CDR3 DNA: TGTGCCAGCAGTCCGGAAACCCGGCGGAGCAATCAGCCCCAGCATTTT. Translated: CASSPETRRSNQPQHF.

The chain couples TRBV7-2 to TRBJ2-1, with D possibly TRBD1 on 5 matching bases. V shed 5 bases and J shed 5 bases, with 19 bases lying between them. Germline loops: CDR1 SGHTA, CDR2 FQGNSA. The CDR3 covers 16 residues. The CDR3 DNA reads as TGTGCCAGCAGCCCTCAAGTGGGGTGGGGCAACAATGAGCAGTTCTTC. It is translated as CASSPQVGWGNNEQFF. The variable domain in full, completed from reference TRBV7-2 and TRBJ2-1, reads GAGVSQSPSNKVTEKGKDVELRCDPISGHTALYWYRQSLGQGLEFLIYFQGNSAPDKSGLPSDRFSAERTGGSVSTLTIQRTQQEDSAVYLCASSPQVGWGNNEQFFGPGTRLTVL.

This clone was counted a few times. Possible read error: a much larger clone is one base away. This same CDR3 is encoded by further DNA sequences in the sample. The chain is built from TRBV7-2 and TRBJ2-5; no definite D call. Germline V gene data show CDR1 as SGHTA and CDR2 as FQGNSA. This CDR3 comprises 11 residues. Between the trimmed V and J ends, which lost 3 bases and 5 bases, there was a span of 4 bases. As DNA, the CDR3 is TGTGCCAGCAGCTTCTCGGAGACCCAGTACTTC. Translated: CASSFSETQYF. Full variable domain (remainder filled in from reference TRBV7-2 and TRBJ2-5): GAGVSQSPSNKVTEKGKDVELRCDPISGHTALYWYRQSLGQGLEFLIYFQGNSAPDKSGLPSDRFSAERTGGSVSTLTIQRTQQEDSAVYLCASSFSETQYFGPGTRLLVL.

This clone appeared a few times. V and J are TRBV14 and TRBJ2-2, with D unresolved. This CDR3 contains 17 residues. V lost 1 base and J lost 4, with 16 bases in between. CDR1 and CDR2 (germline): SGHDN, FVKESK. The CDR3 is CASSQVAGWGFTGELFF. The CDR3 nucleotides read TGTGCCAGCAGCCAAGTTGCTGGATGGGGATTCACCGGGGAGCTGTTTTTT.

The gene calls are TRBV30 and TRBJ1-4, with D possibly matching TRBD1 (6 bases). V was trimmed by 1 base and J by 2 bases, leaving 14 bases between them. There are 16 residues in the CDR3. Germline CDR1 reads GTSNPN; CDR2 reads SVGIG (reference sequence). The CDR3 bases are TGTGCCTGGAGTGCGGATAAACAGGGCACTAATGAAAAACTGTTTTTT. It encodes CAWSADKQGTNEKLFF. The full variable domain, in which reference TRBV30 and TRBJ1-4 provide the parts outside the CDR3, is SQTIHQWPATLVQPVGSPLSLECTVEGTSNPNLYWYRQAAGRGLQLLFYSVGIGQISSEVPQNLSASRPQDRQFILSSKKLLLSDSGFYLCAWSADKQGTNEKLFFGSGTQLSVL.

The V call is TRBV28, the J call TRBJ1-5; TRBD1 aligns across 9 bases. Germline V gene lookup returns CDR1 MDHEN and CDR2 SYDVKM. The CDR3 contains 15 residues. The V and J ends lost 6 bases and 9 bases, in that order; junction bases with no gene match: 12. Here the CDR3 DNA reads TGTGCCAGCAGCGACAGGGGACAGGGTGTTGGGCCCCAGCATTTT. Translation: CASSDRGQGVGPQHF.

Many counts were recorded for this clone. Within the sample, other DNA sequences also encode this same CDR3. The rearrangement uses TRBV9 and TRBJ2-7; the D gene is possibly TRBD1 (7 bases). The CDR3 runs 15 residues. Germline V gene data show CDR1 as SGDLS and CDR2 as YYNGEE. Trimming took off 0 bases at V and 1 base at J, with 11 bases between the two ends. In nucleotides, the CDR3 is TGTGCCAGCAGCGTAGGGCCAGGGGGGTCCTACGAGCAGTACTTC. The encoded protein is CASSVGPGGSYEQYF.

The chain uses TRBV5-1 and TRBJ2-7; 9 bases line up with TRBD1. Germline trimming cut 4 bases from V and 2 bases from J; bases unmatched to any gene: 7. This CDR3 has 15 residues. Germline V lookup: CDR1 SGHRS, CDR2 YFSETQ. The CDR3 sequence is CASSPRTGATYEQYF. CDR3 DNA sequence: TGCGCCAGCAGCCCAAGGACAGGGGCGACCTACGAGCAGTACTTC. Filled out from reference TRBV5-1 and TRBJ2-7, the complete variable domain reads KAGVTQTPRYLIKTRGQQVTLSCSPISGHRSVSWYQQTPGQGLQFLFEYFSETQRNKGNFPGRFSGRQFSNSRSEMNVSTLELGDSALYLCASSPRTGATYEQYFGPGTRLTVT.

The rearrangement links TRBV5-1 to TRBJ2-5; possible D gene TRBD1, 5 bases. Germline lookup yields CDR1 SGHRS and CDR2 YFSETQ. The CDR3 consists of 16 residues. V was pared by 1 base and J by 5 bases, with 18 bases between. CDR3 sequence (DNA): TGCGCCAGCAGCTTGAATGGGCAGGGATCAAGCGAGACCCAGTACTTC. It yields the protein CASSLNGQGSSETQYF.

The gene calls are TRBV7-9 and TRBJ2-3; 13 positions match TRBD2. Per germline, CDR1 SEHNR and CDR2 FQNEAQ (reference sequence). J lost 3 bases, V lost 4 bases, and 7 bases had no gene match. This CDR3 is built from 17 residues. The CDR3 DNA sequence: TGTGCCAGCAGCTCAAGGACTAGCGGGAGAAGGACAGATACGCAGTATTTT. It yields the protein CASSSRTSGRRTDTQYF.

V usage is TRBV15 and J usage is TRBJ2-7; D gene uncertain. Per the germline V gene, CDR1 is LNHNV and CDR2 is YYDKDF (reference sequence). V was pared by 0 bases and J by 3 bases, with 6 bases between. CDR3 length: 13 amino acids. DNA for the CDR3: TGTGCCACCAGCAGAGATCCCCTCTACGAGCAGTACTTC. It specifies CATSRDPLYEQYF.

The V gene is TRBV7-2, the J gene TRBJ2-1; 9 positions match TRBD1. This CDR3 region has 17 residues. With 5 bases clipped from V and 6 bases from J, the junction kept 14 bases outside the gene matches. Per germline, CDR1 SGHTA and CDR2 FQGNSA. The CDR3 loop reads CASSATLGETGGNEQFF. CDR3 nucleotides: TGTGCCAGCAGCGCTACCCTGGGAGAGACAGGGGGCAATGAGCAGTTCTTC.